These 3 T cell receptor beta chains originate from one sample sequenced in a study of prognosis after radiotherapy for stage I lung cancer. From genomic DNA, two-round multiplex PCR was used to amplify TCR beta CDR3. Primers targeting each individual TRBV and TRBJ gene were applied in first-round PCR. TCRdb re-called the multiplex PCR reads through MiXCR, storing one row per CDR3 protein. The repertoire consists of approximately 51,000 distinct CDR3 sequences, with about 35% occurring once and the leading ten covering roughly 10%. The source was PBMCs, collected before or after stereotactic body radiation therapy (not recorded which). The receptors shown here come from a donor at least 50 years old with non-small cell lung cancer.

As regards this clonotype: Germline and junction disagree at one end, which may indicate a read error. The rearrangement uses TRBV19 and TRBJ1-5; D is ambiguous. Germline CDR1 is LNHDA and CDR2 is SQIVND (reference sequence). The CDR3 sequence is 12 residues long. The CDR3 bases are TGTGCCAGTAGTATAGTGAGTCAGCCCCATCATTTT. Protein: CASSIVSQPHHF.

This clonotype was counted at least ten times. This rearrangement joins TRBV6-1 to TRBJ2-5, with 9 bases identical to TRBD2. There are 15 residues in the CDR3. Germline values: CDR1 MNHNS, CDR2 SASEGT. After removal of 7 bases from V and 1 base from J, the junction contained 7 bases not matched to a gene. CDR3 sequence: CASKLAGAIQETQYF. The CDR3, as DNA: TGTGCCAGCAAATTAGCGGGAGCCATCCAAGAGACCCAGTACTTC.

This clonotype has just a few counts. CDR3 sequence (DNA): TGTGCCACCAGTGATTGGCGGGATAACTATGGCTACACCTTC. Translation: CATSDWRDNYGYTF. The chain has TRBV24-1 and TRBJ1-2; D is unclear. Germline assignment: CDR1 KGHDR and CDR2 SFDVKD. This CDR3 region has 14 residues. The V end lost 2 bases, the J end lost 1 base, and 7 bases lay between the germline ends.